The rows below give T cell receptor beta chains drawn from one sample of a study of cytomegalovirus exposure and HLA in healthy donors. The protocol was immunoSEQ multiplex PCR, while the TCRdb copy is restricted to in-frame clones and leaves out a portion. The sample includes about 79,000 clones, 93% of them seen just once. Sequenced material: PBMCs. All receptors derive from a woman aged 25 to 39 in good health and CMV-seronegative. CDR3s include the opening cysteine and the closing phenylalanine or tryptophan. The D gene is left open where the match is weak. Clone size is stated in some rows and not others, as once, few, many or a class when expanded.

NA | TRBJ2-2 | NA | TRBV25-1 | TGTGCCAGCAGGCAGAGTGGAGTAAACACCGGGGAGCTGTTTTTT | CASRQSGVNTGELFF
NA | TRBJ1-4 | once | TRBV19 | TGTGCCAGTAGCACACAACGAGGGAAAGGTGAAAAACTGTTTTTT | CASSTQRGKGEKLFF
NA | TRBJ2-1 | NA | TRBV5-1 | TGCGCCAGCAGCTTGGTAGGAGGGCCCGCCAATGAGCAGTTCTTC | CASSLVGGPANEQFF
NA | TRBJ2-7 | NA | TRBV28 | TGTGCCACGCAACAGGGGGGGTCCTACGAGCAGTACTTC | CATQQGGSYEQYF
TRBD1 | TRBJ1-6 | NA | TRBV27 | TGTGCCAGCAGTCCCCGGGACAGAGGTAATTCACCCCTCCACTTT | CASSPRDRGNSPLHF
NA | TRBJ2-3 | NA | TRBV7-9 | TGTGCCAGCAGCCCTACTATTCTAGACTCCAGGGGTCGGTATTTT | CASSPTILDSRGRYF
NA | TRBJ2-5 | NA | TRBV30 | TGTGCCTGGAGTTTCGTGAGTTTTGAGACCCAGTACTTC | CAWSFVSFETQYF
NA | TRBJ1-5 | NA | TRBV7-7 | TGTGCTAGCAGCTCTGGGGCCCGAAAGGAGACTTATAGCAATCAGCCCCAGCATTTT | CASSSGARKETYSNQPQHF
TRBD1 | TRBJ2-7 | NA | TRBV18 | TGTGCCAGCTCAGAACGACAGGGATCCTACGAGCAGTACTTC | CASSERQGSYEQYF
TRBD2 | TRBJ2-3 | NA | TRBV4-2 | TGTGCCAGCAGCCAAGCCCCGACTAGCGGGGTTGATACGCAGTATTTT | CASSQAPTSGVDTQYF
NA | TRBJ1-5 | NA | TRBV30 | TGTGCCTGGAGTGTACCCCGGGGGACGAAAACAAATCAGCCCCAGCATTTT | CAWSVPRGTKTNQPQHF
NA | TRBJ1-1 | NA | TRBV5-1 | TGCGCCAGCAGCTTGACAGGCTTCACTGAAGCTTTCTTT | CASSLTGFTEAFF
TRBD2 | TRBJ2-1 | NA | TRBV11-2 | TGTGCCAGCAGCCCGGGGACTAGCGGGCGCTACAATGAGCAGTTCTTC | CASSPGTSGRYNEQFF
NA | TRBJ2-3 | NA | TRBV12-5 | TGTGCTAGTGGTAGGGGGAGGGGGGTTCGCACAGATACGCAGTATTTT | CASGRGRGVRTDTQYF
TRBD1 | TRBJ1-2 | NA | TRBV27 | TGTGCCAGCAGTGCACAGGGGGCAAGTTCTGGCTACACCTTC | CASSAQGASSGYTF
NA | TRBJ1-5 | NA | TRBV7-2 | TGTGCCAGCAGCTTACAGTCAGGGACTCCGCAGCCCCAGCATTTT | CASSLQSGTPQPQHF
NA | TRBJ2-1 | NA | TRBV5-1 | TGCGCCAGCAGCTTGGTTAGCTCGAGCTCCTACAATGAGCAGTTCTTC | CASSLVSSSSYNEQFF
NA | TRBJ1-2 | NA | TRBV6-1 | TGTGCCAGCAGATTCCGGTACGGCTACACCTTC | CASRFRYGYTF
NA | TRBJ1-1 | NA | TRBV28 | TGTGCCAGCACCTTAACGATGGGGGGGAACACTGAAGCTTTCTTT | CASTLTMGGNTEAFF
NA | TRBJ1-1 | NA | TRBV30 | TGTGCCTGGAGGAACAGAGCTGAAGCTTTCTTT | CAWRNRAEAFF
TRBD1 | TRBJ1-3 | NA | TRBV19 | TGTGCCAGTAGTTGGACAGGCGCAGGAAACACCATATATTTT | CASSWTGAGNTIYF
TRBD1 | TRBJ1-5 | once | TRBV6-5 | TGTGCCAGTTCACAGGGGAATAGCAATCAGCCCCAGCATTTT | CASSQGNSNQPQHF
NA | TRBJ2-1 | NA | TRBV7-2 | TGTGCCAGCAGCCCTCCTGGGCTCTCTGCTGAGCAGTTCTTC | CASSPPGLSAEQFF
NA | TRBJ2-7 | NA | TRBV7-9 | TGTGCCAGCACCCCATCAGGCTACGAGCAGTACTTC | CASTPSGYEQYF
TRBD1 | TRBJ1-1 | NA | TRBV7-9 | TGTGCCAGCAACCGGGACAGTAACACTGAAGCTTTCTTT | CASNRDSNTEAFF
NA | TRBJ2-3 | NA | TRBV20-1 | TGCAGTGCTAGAGGGGGCGATACGCAGTATTTT | CSARGGDTQYF
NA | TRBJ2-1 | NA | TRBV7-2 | TGTGCCAGCAGCCTCCGGGACCGGGGGAATGAGCAGTTCTTC | CASSLRDRGNEQFF
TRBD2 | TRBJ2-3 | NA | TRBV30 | TGTGCCGATCCGGGACTAGCCACAGATACGCAGTATTTT | CADPGLATDTQYF
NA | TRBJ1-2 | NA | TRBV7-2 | TGTGCCAGCAGCTTAGGCGGGGGGTCTCTCTATGGCTACACCTTC | CASSLGGGSLYGYTF
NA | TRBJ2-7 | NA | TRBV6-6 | TGTGCCAGCAGTTACTCGGGGGCAAAGGGAATTTACGAGCAGTACTTC | CASSYSGAKGIYEQYF
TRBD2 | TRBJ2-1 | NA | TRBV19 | TGTGCCAGTAGTATAGCGGGACTAGCGGGAGTGTACAATGAGCAGTTCTTC | CASSIAGLAGVYNEQFF
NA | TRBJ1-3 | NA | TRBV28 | TGTGCCAGCAGTTCAGGAACAGCATCTGGAAACACCATATATTTT | CASSSGTASGNTIYF
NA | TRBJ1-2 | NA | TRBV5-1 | TGCGCCAGCAGCTTGGTTGTTGGTCGGGGCTACACCTTC | CASSLVVGRGYTF